This TCR beta chain stems from a study of breast tumors, draining lymph nodes, adjacent tissues. Overall study findings and caveats: Data only fit, rather than demonstrated, lymph node origin of most tumor T cells. Luminal-like breast cancer showed significantly higher tumor–nontumor repertoire similarity than basal-like. Most tumor T cells seemingly derive from lymph node, then expand in tumor.

The lymph nodes were axillary draining lymph nodes from breast cancer patients. Many counts were recorded for this clonotype. Its antigen is still unknown. Losses at the gene ends were 4 bases for V and 0 bases for J; bases not matched to a gene: 7. The CDR3 sequence is 18 residues long. The germline gives CDR1 MNHNY, CDR2 SVGAGI (reference sequence). TCRdb redid the calling of the multiplex PCR reads with MiXCR, one entry per CDR3 protein. The data hold around 130,000 distinct CDR3 sequences, with about 20% observed a single time. The chain links TRBV6-6 to TRBJ2-2; 11 positions match TRBD2. The receptor's source is a female donor with breast cancer. Some clones in this sample may be carry-over from other donors' samples. The source material was axillary lymph node tissue. This chain's CDR3 is CASSSQGLAVTNTGELFF. The CDR3 DNA reads TGTGCCAGCAGTTCCCAGGGACTAGCGGTTACGAACACCGGGGAGCTGTTTTTT.